This TCR beta chain was sequenced during a study of beta chain features in type 1 diabetes. The entirety of the isolated RNA underwent reverse transcription, so expressed TCRB transcripts were sequenced. The protocol was immunoSEQ multiplex PCR, while the TCRdb copy is restricted to in-frame clones and leaves out a portion. Here the sample spans roughly 500,000 clones, more than 9.5% being singletons. Germline CDR1 reads SGDLS; CDR2 reads YYNGEE. The V and J ends lost 0 bases and 0 bases respectively, with 13 bases between them. This CDR3 comprises 17 residues. Notes on the study in general: Any HLA type influence on TCRB rearrangement was left unresolved here.

In total, each donor contributed a single heparinised blood draw that averaged approximately 0.12 L. Based on CD45RO/CCR7/CD25/CD127/CD95/CD27, CD4+ regulatory, stem cell-like memory, naive and central memory cells were sorted. This clone was recorded a few times. The antigen is undetermined. V gene TRBV9 combines with J gene TRBJ2-1, with a possible D match to TRBD1 (6 bases). Sample: naive CD4+ T cells from blood. The sequence was obtained from a woman between 18 and 29 years old in good health. CDR3 coding DNA: TGTGCCAGCAGCGTAGAAGGGGGACGCCGCTCCTACAATGAGCAGTTCTTC. Translating gives CASSVEGGRRSYNEQFF.